These 18 T cell receptor beta chains were all obtained from the same sample, sequenced in a study of sequential checkpoint blockade in melanoma. Only in-frame clones appear in the TCRdb table, and some are missing; sequencing was by immunoSEQ multiplex PCR. The data hold fewer than 4,500 clones, with roughly 17% observed a single time. Described treatment: randomized to nivolumab then ipilimumab (arm A) or the reverse (arm B). Sequencing was performed on tumor tissue (inferred from file names), taken from a patient given nivolumab and ipilimumab in sequence. The source is a human donor with melanoma.

The chain joins TRBV11-3 to TRBJ2-2, with D unclear. Trimming removed 4 bases from V and 4 bases from J, with 10 bases in between. Germline V lookup: CDR1 SGHNT, CDR2 YENEEA. The CDR3 covers 14 residues. The CDR3 reads CASSWPLRTGELFF. The DNA for the CDR3 is TGTGCCAGCAGCTGGCCTCTACGCACCGGGGAGCTGTTTTTT.

By proportion, this clone is medium-sized (0.01 to 0.1%). J is TRBJ2-2 and V is TRBV6-8, with D perhaps matching TRBD1 or TRBD2 (5 bases each). CDR1 is MNHGY and CDR2 is SAAAGT in the germline V gene. The CDR3 contains 13 residues. V was cut by 6 bases and J by 3 bases, with 8 bases left in between. The CDR3 DNA reads TGTGCCAGCAGACAGGACTACACCGGGGAGCTGTTTTTT. Translating it yields CASRQDYTGELFF.

V gene TRBV19 combines with J gene TRBJ2-3; 11 bases are a match to TRBD2. The CDR3 sequence is 15 residues long. Losses at the gene ends were 7 bases for V and 5 bases for J; bases not matched to a gene: 8. Germline CDR1 LNHDA, CDR2 SQIVND (reference sequence). The CDR3 sequence: CASTKTSGAGDTQYF. DNA for the CDR3: TGTGCCAGTACCAAGACTAGCGGGGCGGGAGATACGCAGTATTTT.

This clone was observed at least ten times. The rearrangement joins TRBV11-3 to TRBJ2-1, with D unresolved. The V end lost 4 bases, the J end lost 6 bases, and 13 bases lay between the germline ends. The V gene's germline CDR1 is SGHNT and CDR2 YENEEA. The length of the CDR3 is 14 residues. This chain's CDR3 is CASSSMGAANEQFF. The CDR3 DNA sequence: TGTGCCAGCAGCTCAATGGGCGCTGCCAATGAGCAGTTCTTC.

This clone was detected ten times or more. V usage is TRBV7-6 and J usage is TRBJ1-2, with D maybe TRBD1 (5 bases). The CDR3 is 17 residues long. V shed 3 bases and J shed 0 bases, with 17 bases lying between them. The V gene's germline CDR1 is SGHVS and CDR2 FNYEAQ. As DNA, the CDR3 is TGTGCCAGCAGCTTGGGCCCAGGGAACGGGGCTAACTATGGCTACACCTTC. Residues: CASSLGPGNGANYGYTF.

CDR3 protein: CASSSYGGSNQPQHF. The CDR3 nucleotides are TGTGCCAGCAGCTCCTATGGGGGTAGCAATCAGCCCCAGCATTTT. This sequence joins TRBV6-8 and TRBJ1-5; perhaps TRBD1 as D (5 bases). The ends were cut back, 6 bases at V and 0 bases at J, with 12 bases in the middle. The CDR3 covers 15 residues. CDR1 and CDR2 from the germline V gene are MNHGY and SAAAGT.

The J gene is TRBJ1-2, the V gene TRBV29-1; no clear D gene. The CDR3 length is 12 residues. Germline lookup yields CDR1 SQVTM and CDR2 ANQGSEA. Between the trimmed V and J ends, which lost 6 bases and 2 bases, there was a span of 10 bases. Written as DNA, the CDR3 is TGCAGCGTCAGCGGGCAAAACTATGGCTACACCTTC. It translates to CSVSGQNYGYTF. Full variable domain (missing parts from reference TRBV29-1 and TRBJ1-2): SAVISQKPSRDICQRGTSLTIQCQVDSQVTMMFWYRQQPGQSLTLIATANQGSEATYESGFVIDKFPISRPNLTFSTLTVSNMSPEDSSIYLCSVSGQNYGYTFGSGTRLTVV.

Judged by abundance, this clone is medium-sized. The chain combines TRBV11-3 with TRBJ2-3; D remains unclear. CDR1 is SGHNT and CDR2 is YENEEA in the germline V gene. Trimming took off 3 bases at V and 0 bases at J, with 13 bases between the two ends. CDR3 size: 16 residues. The CDR3 DNA reads TGTGCCAGCAGCTTGGATGGGCCGCTTAGCACAGATACGCAGTATTTT. This translates into CASSLDGPLSTDTQYF.

By sample share, this clone is medium-sized. The DNA for the CDR3 is TGTGCCAGCAGTTACAGACGGCTCAACACTGAAGCTTTCTTT. This codes for CASSYRRLNTEAFF. The V gene is TRBV6-8, the J gene TRBJ1-1; D is ambiguous. The CDR3 has 14 amino acids. V lost 2 bases, J lost 2 bases, and 9 bases lay in between. Germline V gene data show CDR1 as MNHGY and CDR2 as SAAAGT.

This chain uses TRBV14 with TRBJ2-1; 9 bases map to TRBD2. The CDR3 is 15 amino acids. CDR1 and CDR2 (germline): SGHDN, FVKESK. The V segment lost 1 base and the J segment 6 bases; nucleotides outside the gene matches: 4. The DNA for the CDR3 is TGTGCCAGCAGCCAAGCCCTAGCGGGGAGCAATGAGCAGTTCTTC. Its protein product is CASSQALAGSNEQFF. Drawing the rest from reference TRBV14 and TRBJ2-1, the complete variable domain is EAGVTQFPSHSVIEKGQTVTLRCDPISGHDNLYWYRRVMGKEIKFLLHFVKESKQDESGMPNNRFLAERTGGTYSTLKVQPAELEDSGVYFCASSQALAGSNEQFFGPGTRLTVL.

This clone was found a few times. The chain links TRBV15 to TRBJ2-5; D uncertain. CDR3 length equals 15 residues. V lost 1 base and J lost 4, with 13 bases in between. Germline V gives CDR1 LNHNV, CDR2 YYDKDF (reference sequence). CDR3 nucleotides: TGTGCCACCAGCAGAGCGGTTTCATCGCGAGAGACCCAGTACTTC. It yields the protein CATSRAVSSRETQYF.

This rearrangement joins TRBV25-1 to TRBJ2-3; D is unresolved. This CDR3 comprises 14 residues. V was pared by 2 bases and J by 4 bases, with 10 bases between. Per germline, CDR1 MGHDK and CDR2 SYGVNS. The CDR3 coding sequence is TGTGCCAGCAGTGAACGGAACCCCCCAGATACGCAGTATTTT. As protein: CASSERNPPDTQYF.

V usage is TRBV18 and J usage is TRBJ2-1, with 12 nucleotides matching TRBD2. J gave up 7 bases and V 3 bases, and 1 base lay outside the gene matches. This CDR3 has 14 residues. Per the germline V gene, CDR1 is KGHSH and CDR2 is LQKENI. CDR3 amino acids: CASSPGLAGNEQFF. Written as DNA, the CDR3 is TGTGCCAGCTCACCGGGACTAGCGGGTAATGAGCAGTTCTTC.

The CDR3 protein is CAISEDQAYEQYF. DNA for the CDR3: TGTGCCATCAGTGAGGATCAGGCTTACGAGCAGTACTTC. V and J are TRBV10-3 and TRBJ2-7; D is undetermined. This CDR3 contains 13 residues. V was clipped by 2 bases and J by 4 bases, with 9 bases between them. Germline assignment: CDR1 ENHRY and CDR2 SYGVKD.

This clone was seen a handful of times. This chain joins TRBV28 and TRBJ2-7; D is perhaps TRBD2 (7 bases). The CDR3 has 16 amino acids. V gave up 1 base and J gave up 4 bases, with 17 bases separating them. In germline, CDR1 is MDHEN, CDR2 SYDVKM. The CDR3 region has the DNA TGTGCCAGCAGTTTATCGGGGGGCAGGGGTCGGTACGAGCAGTACTTC. This translates into CASSLSGGRGRYEQYF.

The rearrangement joins TRBV6-8 to TRBJ1-2; D remains unclear. V gave up 4 bases and J gave up 8 bases, with 23 bases separating them. CDR3 size: 16 residues. CDR1 and CDR2 (germline): MNHGY, SAAAGT. The DNA of the CDR3 is TGTGCCAGCAGTTCCCTACGCTTGGACGGAGTGGGGGGCTACACCTTC. Translation gives CASSSLRLDGVGGYTF.

There are many counts of this clone. This chain connects TRBV11-3 to TRBJ2-7; 9 bases are a match to TRBD2. With V trimmed by 1 base and J by 2 bases, 6 bases remained unmatched. Germline lookup yields CDR1 SGHNT and CDR2 YENEEA. The CDR3 spans 16 residues. The CDR3 bases are TGTGCCAGCAGCTTAGGGGCTAGCGGGACCACCTACGAGCAGTACTTC. Translation: CASSLGASGTTYEQYF.

V gene TRBV28 combines with J gene TRBJ1-2; D call uncertain. Germline V lookup: CDR1 MDHEN, CDR2 SYDVKM. Trimming removed 4 bases at V and 0 bases at J, with 9 bases between. The CDR3 is 14 amino acids. Here the CDR3 reads CASSWLNANYGYTF. CDR3 bases: TGTGCCAGCAGTTGGCTAAACGCTAACTATGGCTACACCTTC.